The clone carrying this TCR beta chain was seen at least ten times. One entry per CDR3 protein, called by TCRdb with MiXCR from the 5' RACE reads. The sample holds about 42,000 distinct CDR3 sequences, about 20% seen once. Tregs were sorted as CD4+CD25+CD127-/low cells. Trimming removed 6 bases from V and 4 bases from J, with 10 bases in between. This CDR3 is built from 14 residues. Germline V gene sequence: CDR1 MNHNY, CDR2 SVGAGI (reference sequence). The chain couples TRBV6-6 to TRBJ1-6; possibly TRBD1 for D (5 bases). Material: Tregs sorted from blood. The clonotype comes from a female donor with breast cancer. CDR3 residues: CASRRTTYNSPLHF. CDR3 nucleotides: TGTGCCAGCAGGAGGACAACTTATAATTCACCCCTCCACTTT.